This record looks at one TCR beta chain sequence and its context. Then a second PCR, running roughly 6 to 12 cycles, was carried out with a sample-barcoded 5' primer and a J-beta primer mix. Each cDNA was tagged by a template-switch adaptor containing 12 random nucleotides. TCRdb processed the 5' RACE reads anew with MiXCR; each CDR3 protein has one entry. The table includes about 640,000 distinct CDR3 sequences, 40% to 45% detected once. The CDR3 length is 16 residues. The V and J ends lost 5 bases and 0 bases respectively, with 11 bases between them. This entry is derived from a study of blood T cells in healthy people across ages.

The receptor's source is a man aged 80 or over in good health. The chain employs TRBV12-3 or TRBV12-4 and TRBJ1-6; weak D call: TRBD1 (5 bases). Material for sequencing was blood. CDR3 nucleotides: TGTGCCAGCAGTACCCGACAGATCTCCTATAATTCACCCCTCCACTTT. It translates to CASSTRQISYNSPLHF.